This is a list of T cell receptor beta chains from one sample in a study of blood T cells in healthy people across ages. Each CDR3 protein is one row after TCRdb ran MiXCR on the 5' RACE reads. Among about 670,000 distinct CDR3 sequences listed, 40% to 65% were seen once. The sequencing sample was made of blood. The receptors stem from a woman older than 75 in good health. The CDR3 runs from the conserved cysteine through the conserved F or W. The D gene is left open where the match is weak.

v_call	j_call	d_call	cdr3_length	cdr3_aa
TRBV11-1	TRBJ2-1	TRBD2	19	CASSLPGTSGGGFYNEQFF
TRBV13	TRBJ2-7	NA	15	CASSSDRTRLYEQYF
TRBV3-1	TRBJ2-5	NA	14	CASSQNSHLETQYF
TRBV7-2	TRBJ2-3	TRBD1	14	CASSRTGGPDTQYF
TRBV28	TRBJ2-1	TRBD2	18	CASSLSGRTLSSYNEQFF
TRBV7-2	NA	NA	16	CASSLGSGPPLGTQYF
TRBV12-3/TRBV12-4	TRBJ1-4	NA	15	CASSSQAGVNEKLFF
TRBV4-2	TRBJ2-7	TRBD2	19	CASSHRSGTSGLFSYEQYF
TRBV3-1	TRBJ2-1	NA	18	CASRPTMGAGGSNNEQFF
TRBV29-1	TRBJ2-4	NA	10	CSAAENIQYF
TRBV4-2	TRBJ2-1	TRBD2	14	CASSQAGGQNEQFF
TRBV18	TRBJ2-7	NA	13	CASSPGRDYEQYF
TRBV29-1	TRBJ2-5	NA	10	CSVGDNEQYF
TRBV3-1	TRBJ2-7	NA	13	CASSQEPPYEQYF
TRBV18	TRBJ2-1	NA	15	CASSPSFAGKNEQFF
TRBV4-2	TRBJ2-3	TRBD1	18	CASSQDPGNRGGTDTQYF
TRBV6-5	TRBJ2-5	TRBD1	15	CASSRVARGQETQYF
TRBV7-2	TRBJ2-3	NA	13	CASSVLFTDTQYF
TRBV3-1	TRBJ1-2	TRBD1	15	CASSKSQGANYGYTF
TRBV3-1	TRBJ1-2	TRBD1	13	CASSQAQGAGYTF
TRBV4-2	TRBJ2-1	TRBD1	17	CASSQELQGAKSGEQFF
TRBV2	TRBJ1-1	NA	15	CTSSEQRSAGTEAFF
TRBV29-1	TRBJ2-6	NA	13	CSVDGAGANVLTF
TRBV9	TRBJ2-1	TRBD2	16	CASSVGVREGYNEQFF
TRBV20-1	TRBJ2-7	NA	11	CSARRGSEQYF
TRBV27	TRBJ2-5	TRBD2	14	CASSFRSSGGTQYF
TRBV6-6	TRBJ1-5	NA	12	CASGQPTKAQHF
TRBV6-6	TRBJ2-1	NA	15	CASREASSSYNEQFF
TRBV9	TRBJ2-1	TRBD2	16	CASSPRGQAGWDEQFF
TRBV5-1	TRBJ2-1	NA	15	CASSLGFGLPNEQFF
TRBV6-5	TRBJ2-2	NA	13	CASSYSVTGELFF
TRBV11-2	TRBJ2-1	NA	15	CASSLGQARYNEQFF
TRBV6-5	TRBJ2-7	NA	13	CASRADIYYEQYF
TRBV10-3	TRBJ2-2	TRBD2	16	CAIRPSGMANTGELFF
TRBV7-9	TRBJ2-7	TRBD1	18	CASSPSATGGRISYEQYF
TRBV7-9	TRBJ2-6	NA	14	CASRALSQADVLTF
TRBV7-8	TRBJ2-7	TRBD1	15	CASSFQTGGWYEQYF
TRBV27	TRBJ1-3	TRBD1	14	CASSLQGNGNTIYF
TRBV3-1	TRBJ2-3	TRBD2	16	CASSPNSGGITDTQYF
TRBV4-1	TRBJ2-1	NA	14	CASSQTPRNHEQFF
TRBV20-1	TRBJ2-7	NA	15	CSARDLSEPTYEQYF
TRBV27	TRBJ2-2	NA	12	CASKVHTGELFF
TRBV3-1	NA	TRBD2	15	CASSRGGRVYNEQYF
TRBV7-8	TRBJ2-3	NA	16	CASSFRKPRSTDTQYF
TRBV12-3/TRBV12-4	TRBJ1-1	NA	14	CASGDWGVNTEAFF
TRBV12-3/TRBV12-4	TRBJ1-5	NA	12	CASSWAFGPQHF
TRBV20-1	TRBJ1-2	NA	13	CSTRPGFNYGYTF
TRBV28	TRBJ2-5	NA	14	CASSLLQQPRTQYF
TRBV6-5	TRBJ2-5	NA	16	CASSSGTVVYQETQYF
TRBV28	TRBJ2-7	NA	13	CASSGGSPYEQYF
TRBV4-2	TRBJ2-3	NA	14	CASSQEMGTDTQYF